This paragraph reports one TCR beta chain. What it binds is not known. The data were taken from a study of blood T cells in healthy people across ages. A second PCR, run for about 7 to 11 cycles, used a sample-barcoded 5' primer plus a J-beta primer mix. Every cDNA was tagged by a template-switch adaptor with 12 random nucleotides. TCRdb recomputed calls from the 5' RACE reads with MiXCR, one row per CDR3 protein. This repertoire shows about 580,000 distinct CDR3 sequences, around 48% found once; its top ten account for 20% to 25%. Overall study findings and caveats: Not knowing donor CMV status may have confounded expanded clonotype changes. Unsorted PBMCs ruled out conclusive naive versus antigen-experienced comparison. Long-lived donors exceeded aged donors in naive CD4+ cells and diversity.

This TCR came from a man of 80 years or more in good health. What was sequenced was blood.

CDR3 sequence: CASSSRLGSRDKNIQYF. Written as DNA, the CDR3 is TGTGCCAGCAGCTCCCGTTTAGGGAGTAGGGACAAAAACATTCAGTACTTC. The chain recombines TRBV7-9 with TRBJ2-4, with D maybe TRBD2 (5 bases). Germline CDR1 is SEHNR and CDR2 is FQNEAQ (reference sequence). Trimming left V 4 bases short and J 3 bases short, with 19 bases between. This CDR3 is 17 amino acids long.